Each of the 21 T cell receptor beta chains below was sequenced from the same sample in a study of chemoradiotherapy in HPV16-positive cancers. Profiled with immunoSEQ multiplex PCR; TCRdb holds only in-frame clones, not every one. The top ten hold 2% to 2.5% of the sample, which has around 5,300 clones, about 85% seen once. The material was tumor tissue, obtained from a patient who underwent chemoradiotherapy. The origin of the receptors is a human donor with HPV-associated anogenital cancer.

The chain links TRBV28 to TRBJ2-1; D might be TRBD2 (5 bases). CDR1 and CDR2 from the germline V gene are MDHEN and SYDVKM. V gave up 8 bases and J gave up 3 bases, with 11 bases separating them. The CDR3 loop spans 13 amino acids. The chain's CDR3 is CASEGGDYNEQFF. CDR3 sequence (DNA): TGTGCCAGCGAGGGCGGCGACTACAATGAGCAGTTCTTC.

The rearrangement uses TRBV13 and TRBJ2-6, with 15 bases aligning to TRBD2. The germline V gene has CDR1 PRHDT and CDR2 FYEKMQ (reference sequence). The CDR3 runs 20 residues. With V trimmed by 5 bases and J by 4 bases, 12 bases remained unmatched. The CDR3: CASSLYTRTSGRAGANVLTF. CDR3 bases: TGTGCCAGCAGCCTGTATACCCGGACTAGCGGGAGGGCCGGGGCCAACGTCCTGACTTTC. The whole variable domain, filled in from reference TRBV13 and TRBJ2-6, reads AAGVIQSPRHLIKEKRETATLKCYPIPRHDTVYWYQQGPGQDPQFLISFYEKMQSDKGSIPDRFSAQQFSDYHSELNMSSLELGDSALYFCASSLYTRTSGRAGANVLTFGAGSRLTVL.

The chain links TRBV9 to TRBJ2-5, with D tentatively TRBD2 (5 bases). Germline CDR1 SGDLS, CDR2 YYNGEE. CDR3 size: 14 residues. Trimming removed 0 bases at V and 5 bases at J, with 11 bases between. The CDR3 DNA reads as TGTGCCAGCAGCGTAGGATCTAGCAAGGAGACCCAGTACTTC. It is translated as CASSVGSSKETQYF.

The J gene is TRBJ2-1, the V gene TRBV12-5; no clear D gene. The ends were cut back, 1 base at V and 2 bases at J, with 9 bases in the middle. This CDR3 spans 15 amino acids. Germline V gene sequence: CDR1 LGHNT, CDR2 FRNRAP. The chain's CDR3 is CASGLGAQTYNEQFF. The DNA for the CDR3 is TGTGCTAGTGGTTTGGGGGCGCAGACCTACAATGAGCAGTTCTTC.

This chain links TRBV5-4 with TRBJ2-5; 8 nucleotides match TRBD2. From germline, CDR1 is SGHNT and CDR2 YYREEE (reference sequence). The CDR3 is made up of 14 amino acids. V lost 6 bases to trimming and J lost 5 bases; unmatched junction nucleotides: 9. The CDR3 DNA is TGTGCCAGCACCCTAGGTAGCGGGAAGGAGACCCAGTACTTC. This codes for CASTLGSGKETQYF.

This clone was seen more than once but under ten times. This chain joins TRBV7-2 and TRBJ1-2; D possibly corresponds to TRBD1 (5 bases). CDR1 is SGHTA and CDR2 is FQGNSA in the germline V gene. V lost 3 bases and J lost 2, with 13 bases in between. The CDR3 covers 15 residues. The CDR3 protein is CASSFVSRANYGYTF. Written as DNA, the CDR3 is TGTGCCAGCAGCTTCGTAAGCAGGGCAAACTATGGCTACACCTTC.

This chain links TRBV10-3 with TRBJ1-5; D gene uncertain. V gave up 7 bases and J gave up 4 bases, with 11 bases separating them. Germline V CDR1 and CDR2: ENHRY, SYGVKD. CDR3 size: 13 residues. CDR3 residues: CAITETINQPQHF. The CDR3 bases are TGTGCCATCACCGAAACCATTAATCAGCCCCAGCATTTT.

The gene calls are TRBV4-2 and TRBJ2-5, with D uncertain. The CDR3 has 14 residues. Germline assignment: CDR1 LGHNA and CDR2 YNFKEQ. The germline V and J ends were trimmed by 1 base and 3 bases, with 9 bases remaining between them. The CDR3 DNA reads as TGTGCCAGCAGCCAAGGGGCTGGTGAAGAGACCCAGTACTTC. Its translation is CASSQGAGEETQYF.

The V call is TRBV4-3, the J call TRBJ2-1, with unresolved D. Looked up from germline, CDR1 is LGHNA and CDR2 is YSLEER. This CDR3 has 13 residues. Trimming left V 0 bases short and J 7 bases short, with 7 bases between. CDR3 sequence: CASSQDRPNEQFF. The CDR3 DNA sequence: TGCGCCAGCAGCCAAGATCGGCCTAATGAGCAGTTCTTC.

This chain joins TRBV28 and TRBJ1-1; TRBD1 agrees at 9 bases. CDR1 and CDR2 (germline): MDHEN, SYDVKM. This CDR3 comprises 15 residues. J lost 4 bases, V lost 3 bases, and 6 bases had no gene match. The CDR3 loop is CASSFTGGAFTEAFF. In DNA, the CDR3 is TGTGCCAGCAGTTTTACAGGGGGCGCATTCACTGAAGCTTTCTTT.

J is TRBJ2-5 and V is TRBV5-1; no clear D. This CDR3 region has 12 residues. Trimming stripped 2 bases from V and 1 base from J, with 3 bases between. Germline V gene sequence: CDR1 SGHRS, CDR2 YFSETQ. Here the CDR3 reads CASSLTQETQYF. The CDR3 DNA sequence: TGCGCCAGCAGCTTAACCCAAGAGACCCAGTACTTC. Looking up the rest from reference TRBV5-1 and TRBJ2-5 gives the full variable domain: KAGVTQTPRYLIKTRGQQVTLSCSPISGHRSVSWYQQTPGQGLQFLFEYFSETQRNKGNFPGRFSGRQFSNSRSEMNVSTLELGDSALYLCASSLTQETQYFGPGTRLLVL.

This clone turned up a few times. The CDR3 region has the DNA TGTGCCAGCAGCTTAGTTCCGGGAGCTGGAAACACCATATATTTT. This encodes CASSLVPGAGNTIYF. This rearrangement joins TRBV7-2 to TRBJ1-3, with no clear D. Germline V gene data show CDR1 as SGHTA and CDR2 as FQGNSA. V lost 1 base, J lost 2 bases, and 9 bases lay in between. This CDR3 contains 15 residues.

The rearrangement uses TRBV11-1 and TRBJ2-3, with D unresolved. V was pared by 0 bases and J by 1 base, with 11 bases between. The CDR3 contains 16 residues. CDR1 and CDR2 from the germline V gene are SGHAT and FQDESV (reference sequence). CDR3 sequence: CASSLALLSGTDTQYF. The CDR3 DNA follows: TGTGCCAGCAGCTTAGCGCTCCTGAGTGGCACAGATACGCAGTATTTT.

The chain employs TRBV7-3 and TRBJ2-1; 10 bases are a match to TRBD2. Germline lookup yields CDR1 SGHTA and CDR2 FQGTGA. The CDR3 consists of 16 residues. V lost 4 bases, J lost 4 bases, and 7 bases stayed unmatched. As DNA, the CDR3 is TGTGCCAGCAGCTCCTTAGCGGGAGGCGCGTACAATGAGCAGTTCTTC. As protein: CASSSLAGGAYNEQFF.

This clone was observed once. V and J are TRBV19 and TRBJ1-1; 7 bases match TRBD1. The CDR3 length is 17 residues. The junction had 8 bases not matched to a gene; V was cut back by 1 base and J by 0 bases. Germline V gene lookup returns CDR1 LNHDA and CDR2 SQIVND (reference sequence). Written as DNA, the CDR3 is TGTGCCAGTAGTATAGGCTCTTGGGGACAGTTGAACACTGAAGCTTTCTTT. Residues: CASSIGSWGQLNTEAFF.

The rearrangement joins TRBV7-8 to TRBJ1-5; D unresolved. CDR3 length: 14 amino acids. The V end was cut by 3 bases, the J end by 3 bases, with 9 bases between. Looked up from germline, CDR1 is SGHVS and CDR2 is FQNEAQ. CDR3 in DNA: TGTGCCAGCAGCTTTGGGGAACTCAATCAGCCCCAGCATTTT. Translated, it gives CASSFGELNQPQHF.

CDR3 amino acids: CASSILAGGAYEQYF. Written as DNA, the CDR3 is TGTGCCAGTAGTATATTGGCGGGAGGGGCCTACGAGCAGTACTTC. The rearrangement uses TRBV19 and TRBJ2-7, with TRBD2 matching 9 bases. Germline loops: CDR1 LNHDA, CDR2 SQIVND (reference sequence). CDR3 length: 15 amino acids. Trimming removed 2 bases from V and 2 bases from J; junction bases left unmatched: 4.

CDR3 nucleotide sequence: TGTGCCAGCAGGCCCGGCGCGGGGGATGAGCAGTTCTTC. Protein product: CASRPGAGDEQFF. The gene calls are TRBV6-5 and TRBJ2-1, with 7 bases identical to TRBD2. Trimming took 6 bases from V and 8 from J; bases not matched to a gene: 7. The CDR3 runs to 13 residues. Germline V gives CDR1 MNHEY, CDR2 SVGAGI.

As DNA, the CDR3 is TGTGCCAGTAGTCTGACTAGCGGGTGGTACGAGCAGTACTTC. This encodes CASSLTSGWYEQYF. The chain combines TRBV19 with TRBJ2-7; TRBD2 agrees at 10 bases. In germline, CDR1 is LNHDA, CDR2 SQIVND (reference sequence). Unmatched junction bases numbered 5, after V lost 5 bases and J lost 4 bases. CDR3 size: 14 residues.

The chain recombines TRBV11-2 with TRBJ2-1; D unresolved. This CDR3 comprises 13 residues. The germline V gene has CDR1 SGHAT and CDR2 FQNNGV. The germline V and J ends were trimmed by 1 base and 6 bases, with 7 bases remaining between them. DNA for the CDR3: TGTGCCAGCAGCTTAGGATATAGCAATGAGCAGTTCTTC. Its protein is CASSLGYSNEQFF.

The chain combines TRBV29-1 with TRBJ2-1, with TRBD2 identical over 11 bases. CDR3 length equals 16 residues. The trim removed 1 base at V and 7 bases at J, leaving 9 bases unmatched. Germline V lookup: CDR1 SQVTM, CDR2 ANQGSEA. Here the CDR3 reads CSVEAVLAGVLNEQFF. The CDR3 DNA reads as TGCAGCGTTGAAGCAGTACTAGCGGGAGTACTTAATGAGCAGTTCTTC.